What follows is one TCR beta chain and its context. The CDR3 is made up of 15 amino acids. V was shortened by 6 bases and J by 2 bases, with 16 bases between the two germline ends. Per the germline V gene, CDR1 is LNHDA and CDR2 is SQIVND (reference sequence). Assay used: immunoSEQ multiplex PCR; TCRdb lists only in-frame clones, some missing. The profile shows 84,000 or so clones, 70% to 85% of them singletons. The data belong to a study of neoadjuvant anti-PD-1 for oral cavity cancer. Sequenced here: PBMCs, sampled before nivolumab (anti-PD-1) treatment. The J gene is TRBJ2-5, the V gene TRBV19; D ambiguous. This clonotype was obtained from a person aged 40 to 85 with oral cavity squamous cell carcinoma. CDR3 region: CASSPLGRIQETQYF. CDR3 DNA: TGTGCCAGTAGCCCTCTTGGGCGAATACAAGAGACCCAGTACTTC.